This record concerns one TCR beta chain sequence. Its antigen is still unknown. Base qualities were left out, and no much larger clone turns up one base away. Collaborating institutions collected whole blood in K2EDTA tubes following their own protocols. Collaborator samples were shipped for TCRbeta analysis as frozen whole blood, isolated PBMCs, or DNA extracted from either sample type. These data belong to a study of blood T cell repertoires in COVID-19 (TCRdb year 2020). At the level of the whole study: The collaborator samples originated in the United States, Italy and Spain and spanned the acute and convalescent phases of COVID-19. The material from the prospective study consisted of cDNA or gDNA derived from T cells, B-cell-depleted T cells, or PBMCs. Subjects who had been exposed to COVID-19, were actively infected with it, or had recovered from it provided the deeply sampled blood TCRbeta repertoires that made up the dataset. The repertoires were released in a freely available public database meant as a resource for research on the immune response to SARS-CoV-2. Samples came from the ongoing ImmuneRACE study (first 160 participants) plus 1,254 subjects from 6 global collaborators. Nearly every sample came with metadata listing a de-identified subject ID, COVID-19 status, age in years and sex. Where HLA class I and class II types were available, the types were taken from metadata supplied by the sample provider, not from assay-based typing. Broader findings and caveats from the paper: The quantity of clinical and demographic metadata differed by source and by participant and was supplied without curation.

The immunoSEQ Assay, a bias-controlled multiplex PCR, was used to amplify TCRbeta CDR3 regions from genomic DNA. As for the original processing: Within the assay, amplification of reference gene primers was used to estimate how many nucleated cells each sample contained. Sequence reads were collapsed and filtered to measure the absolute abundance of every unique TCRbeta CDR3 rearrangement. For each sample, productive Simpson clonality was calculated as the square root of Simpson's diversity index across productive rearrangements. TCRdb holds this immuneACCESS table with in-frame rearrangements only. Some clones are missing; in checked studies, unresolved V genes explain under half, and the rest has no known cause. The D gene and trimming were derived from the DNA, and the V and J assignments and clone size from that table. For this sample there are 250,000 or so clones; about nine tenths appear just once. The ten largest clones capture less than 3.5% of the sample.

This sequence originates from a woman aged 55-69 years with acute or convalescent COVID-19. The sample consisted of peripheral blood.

This receptor carries the CDR3 CASSLVPDSGPFNEQFF. The sequenced DNA is TGTGCCAGCAGCTTAGTACCGGATAGCGGGCCTTTCAATGAGCAGTTCTTC. The rearranged segments are TRBV7-9 and TRBJ2-1, with 7 central nucleotides matching TRBD2. The CDR3, from cysteine to phenylalanine, totals 17 residues. The kept DNA is CDR3 alone, 51 bases in frame from the first base. After removal of 1 base from V and 6 bases from J, the junction retains 12 bases not matched to a gene. Looking up the germline V gene (reference sequence) yields CDR1 SEHNR and CDR2 FQNEAQ.